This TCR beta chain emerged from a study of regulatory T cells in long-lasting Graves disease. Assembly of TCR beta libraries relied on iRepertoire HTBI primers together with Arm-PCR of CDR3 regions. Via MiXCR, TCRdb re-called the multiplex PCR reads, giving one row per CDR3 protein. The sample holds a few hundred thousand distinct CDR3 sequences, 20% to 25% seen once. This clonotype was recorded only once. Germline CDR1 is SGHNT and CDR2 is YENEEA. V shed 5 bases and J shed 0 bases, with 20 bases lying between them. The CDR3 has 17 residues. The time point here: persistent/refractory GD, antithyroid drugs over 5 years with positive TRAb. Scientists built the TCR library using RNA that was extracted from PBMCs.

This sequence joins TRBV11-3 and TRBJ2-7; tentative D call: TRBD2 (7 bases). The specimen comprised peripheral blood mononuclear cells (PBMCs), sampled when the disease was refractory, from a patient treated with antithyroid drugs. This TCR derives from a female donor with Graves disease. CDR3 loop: CASSLGGGGISSYEQYF. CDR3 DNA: TGTGCCAGCAGCCTAGGGGGGGGCGGGATCAGCTCCTACGAGCAGTACTTC.